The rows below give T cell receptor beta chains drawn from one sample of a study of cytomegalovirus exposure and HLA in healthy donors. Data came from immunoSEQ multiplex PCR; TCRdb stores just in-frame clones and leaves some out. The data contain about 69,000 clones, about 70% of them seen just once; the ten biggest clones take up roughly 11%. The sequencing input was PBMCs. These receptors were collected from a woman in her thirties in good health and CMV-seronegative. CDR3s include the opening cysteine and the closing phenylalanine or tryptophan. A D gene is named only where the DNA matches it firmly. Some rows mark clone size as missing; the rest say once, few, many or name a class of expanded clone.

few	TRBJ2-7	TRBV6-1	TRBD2	CASRTSGITYEQYF	TGTGCCAGCAGGACTAGCGGGATAACCTACGAGCAGTACTTC
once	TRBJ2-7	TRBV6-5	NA	CASSSQGGFYEQYF	TGTGCCAGCAGTTCCCAGGGGGGCTTCTACGAGCAGTACTTC
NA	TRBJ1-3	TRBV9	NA	CASSVATGGDYGNTIYF	TGTGCCAGCAGCGTAGCTACTGGGGGGGATTACGGAAACACCATATATTTT
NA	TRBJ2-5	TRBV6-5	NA	CASSYGREPAQYF	TGTGCCAGCAGTTATGGTAGGGAGCCTGCCCAGTACTTC
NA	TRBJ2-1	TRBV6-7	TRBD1	CASQMGQGDNEQFF	TGTGCCAGCCAAATGGGACAGGGGGACAATGAGCAGTTCTTC
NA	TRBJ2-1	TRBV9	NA	CASSARDSLHGEQFF	TGTGCCAGCAGCGCCCGGGACTCCCTACATGGTGAGCAGTTCTTC
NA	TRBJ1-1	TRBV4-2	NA	CASSQDRGGGNTEAFF	TGTGCCAGCAGCCAAGATCGCGGGGGAGGGAACACTGAAGCTTTCTTT
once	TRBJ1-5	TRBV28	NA	CATVGGTSNQPQHF	TGTGCCACCGTGGGGGGTACCAGCAATCAGCCCCAGCATTTT
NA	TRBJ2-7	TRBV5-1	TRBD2	CASSLASGGPHEQYF	TGCGCCAGCAGCTTGGCTAGCGGGGGGCCCCACGAGCAGTACTTC
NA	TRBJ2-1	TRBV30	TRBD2	CAWTAGGSYNEQFF	TGTGCCTGGACCGCGGGGGGGAGTTACAATGAGCAGTTCTTC
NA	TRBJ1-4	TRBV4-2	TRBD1	CASSQVHRTGAGGYEKLFF	TGTGCCAGCAGCCAAGTTCATAGGACAGGGGCCGGCGGGTATGAAAAACTGTTTTTT
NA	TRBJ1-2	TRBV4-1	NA	CASSQEGHQGNYGYTF	TGCGCCAGCAGCCAAGAAGGGCACCAGGGTAACTATGGCTACACCTTC
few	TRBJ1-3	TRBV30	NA	CAWSMLEGTIYF	TGTGCCTGGAGTATGTTGGAGGGCACCATATATTTT
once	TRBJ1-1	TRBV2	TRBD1	CASRIFGFQGAVNTEAFF	TGTGCCAGCAGGATTTTCGGCTTCCAGGGGGCGGTGAACACTGAAGCTTTCTTT
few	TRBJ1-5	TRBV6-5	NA	CASSYSNRGNQPQHF	TGTGCCAGCAGTTACTCAAACCGGGGTAATCAGCCCCAGCATTTT
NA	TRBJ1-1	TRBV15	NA	CATSRATGLGTEAFF	TGTGCCACCAGCAGAGCAACAGGGTTGGGCACTGAAGCTTTCTTT
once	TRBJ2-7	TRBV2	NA	CASSGGLPGKYEQYF	TGTGCCAGCAGTGGGGGCCTTCCAGGCAAATACGAGCAGTACTTC
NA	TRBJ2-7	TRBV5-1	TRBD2	CASSVTSGGPYEQYF	TGCGCCAGCAGCGTCACTAGCGGGGGGCCTTACGAGCAGTACTTC
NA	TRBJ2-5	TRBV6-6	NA	CASRKQGNSAQETQYF	TGTGCCAGCAGGAAACAGGGAAACTCGGCTCAAGAGACCCAGTACTTC
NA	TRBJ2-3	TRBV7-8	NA	CASSLVIDFSTDTQYF	TGTGCCAGCAGCTTAGTTATAGACTTTTCCACAGATACGCAGTATTTT
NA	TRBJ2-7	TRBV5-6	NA	CASSDIGGSYEQYF	TGTGCCAGCAGCGATATAGGGGGCTCCTACGAGCAGTACTTC
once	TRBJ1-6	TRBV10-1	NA	CASSDTVGHSPLHF	TGCGCCAGCAGTGACACCGTCGGTCATTCACCCCTCCACTTT
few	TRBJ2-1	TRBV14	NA	CASSPQGVGGRNEQFF	TGTGCCAGCAGCCCGCAGGGTGTGGGGGGGCGCAATGAGCAGTTCTTC
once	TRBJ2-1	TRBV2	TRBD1	CASSERPGQRYNEQFF	TGTGCCAGCAGTGAAAGACCGGGACAGCGTTACAATGAGCAGTTCTTC
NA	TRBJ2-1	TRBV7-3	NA	CASSLFQAPYNEQFF	TGTGCCAGCAGCTTATTCCAAGCACCCTACAATGAGCAGTTCTTC
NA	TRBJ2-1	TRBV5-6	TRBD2	CASSLVAGALGEQFF	TGTGCCAGCAGCTTGGTAGCGGGGGCCCTCGGTGAGCAGTTCTTC